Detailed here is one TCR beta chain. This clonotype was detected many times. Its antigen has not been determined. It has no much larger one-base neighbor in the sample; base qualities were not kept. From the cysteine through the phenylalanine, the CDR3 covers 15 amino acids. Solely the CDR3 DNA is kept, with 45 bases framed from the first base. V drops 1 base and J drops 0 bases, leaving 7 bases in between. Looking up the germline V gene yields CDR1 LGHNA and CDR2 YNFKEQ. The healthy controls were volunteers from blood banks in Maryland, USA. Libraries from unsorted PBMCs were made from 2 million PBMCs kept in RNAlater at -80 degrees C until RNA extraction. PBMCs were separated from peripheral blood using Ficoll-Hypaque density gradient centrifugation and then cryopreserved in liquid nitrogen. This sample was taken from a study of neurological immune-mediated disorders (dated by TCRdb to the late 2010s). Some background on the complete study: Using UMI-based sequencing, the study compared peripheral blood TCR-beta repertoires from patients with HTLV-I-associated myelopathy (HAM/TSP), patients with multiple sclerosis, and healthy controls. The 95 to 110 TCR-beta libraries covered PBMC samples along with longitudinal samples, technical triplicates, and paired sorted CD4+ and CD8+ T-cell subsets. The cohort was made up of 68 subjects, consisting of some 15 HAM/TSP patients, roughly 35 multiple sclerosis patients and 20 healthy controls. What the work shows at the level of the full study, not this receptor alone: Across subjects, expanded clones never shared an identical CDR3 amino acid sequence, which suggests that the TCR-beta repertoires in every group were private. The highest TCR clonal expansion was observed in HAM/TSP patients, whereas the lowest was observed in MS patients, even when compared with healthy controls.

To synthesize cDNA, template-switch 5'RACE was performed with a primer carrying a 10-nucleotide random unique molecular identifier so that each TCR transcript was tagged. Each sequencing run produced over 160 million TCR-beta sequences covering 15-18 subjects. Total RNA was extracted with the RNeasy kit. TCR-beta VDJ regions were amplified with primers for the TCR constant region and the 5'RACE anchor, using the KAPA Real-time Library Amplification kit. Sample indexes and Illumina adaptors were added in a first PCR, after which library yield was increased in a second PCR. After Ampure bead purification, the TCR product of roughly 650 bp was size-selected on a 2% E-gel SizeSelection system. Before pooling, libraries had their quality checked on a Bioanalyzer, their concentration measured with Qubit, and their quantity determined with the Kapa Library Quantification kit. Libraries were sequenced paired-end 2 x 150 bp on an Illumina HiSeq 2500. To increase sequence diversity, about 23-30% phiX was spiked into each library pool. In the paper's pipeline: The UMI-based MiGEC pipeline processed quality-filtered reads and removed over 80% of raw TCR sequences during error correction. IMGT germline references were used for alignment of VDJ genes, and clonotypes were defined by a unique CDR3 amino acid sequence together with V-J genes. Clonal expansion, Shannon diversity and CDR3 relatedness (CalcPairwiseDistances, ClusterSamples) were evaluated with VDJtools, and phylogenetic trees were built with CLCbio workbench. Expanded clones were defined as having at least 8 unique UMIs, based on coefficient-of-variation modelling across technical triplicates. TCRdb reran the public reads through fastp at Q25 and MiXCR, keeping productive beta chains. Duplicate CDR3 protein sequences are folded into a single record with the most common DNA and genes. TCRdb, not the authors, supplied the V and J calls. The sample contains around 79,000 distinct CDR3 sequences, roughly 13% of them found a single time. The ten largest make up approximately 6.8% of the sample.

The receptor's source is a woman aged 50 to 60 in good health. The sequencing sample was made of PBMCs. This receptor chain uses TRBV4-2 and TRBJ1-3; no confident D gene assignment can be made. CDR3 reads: CASSQGTSSGNTIYF. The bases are TGTGCCAGCAGCCAAGGAACGAGCTCTGGAAACACCATATATTTT.